This T cell receptor beta chain was recovered during a study of T-cell reconstitution after alpha-beta-depleted transplantation in children. Unique molecular identifiers tagged the TCRbeta library. Each CDR3 protein is one row after TCRdb ran MiXCR on the PCR reads. The profile covers about 170,000 distinct CDR3 sequences, with around 10% appearing a single time and less than 15% taken by the ten largest. Germline loops: CDR1 KGHSH, CDR2 LQKENI. The V and J ends lost 2 bases and 8 bases, in that order; junction bases with no gene match: 11. This CDR3 comprises 16 residues. Sequences were derived from PBMCs, sampled before TCRalphabeta/CD19-depleted stem cell transplant. The chain carries TRBV18 and TRBJ2-1; 8 bases fit TRBD2. The receptor's source is a boy between 2 and 15 years old with acute myeloid leukemia, due to receive a stem cell transplant. In DNA form, the CDR3 reads TGTGCCAGCTCACCATACAGAGCGGGAGATTCGGATGAGCAGTTCTTC. Encoded protein: CASSPYRAGDSDEQFF.